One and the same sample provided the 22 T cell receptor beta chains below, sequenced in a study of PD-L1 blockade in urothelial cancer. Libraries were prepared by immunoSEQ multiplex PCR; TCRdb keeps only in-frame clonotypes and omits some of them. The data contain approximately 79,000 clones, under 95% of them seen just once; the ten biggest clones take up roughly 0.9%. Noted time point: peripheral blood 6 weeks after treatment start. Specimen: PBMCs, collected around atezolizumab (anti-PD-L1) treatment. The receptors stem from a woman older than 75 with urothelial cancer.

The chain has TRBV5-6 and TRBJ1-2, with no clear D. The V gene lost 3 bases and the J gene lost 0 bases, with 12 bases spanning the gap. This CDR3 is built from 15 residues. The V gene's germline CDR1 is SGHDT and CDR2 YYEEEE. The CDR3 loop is CASSSTDGTNYGYTF. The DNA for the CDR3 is TGTGCCAGCAGCTCGACGGACGGGACTAACTATGGCTACACCTTC.

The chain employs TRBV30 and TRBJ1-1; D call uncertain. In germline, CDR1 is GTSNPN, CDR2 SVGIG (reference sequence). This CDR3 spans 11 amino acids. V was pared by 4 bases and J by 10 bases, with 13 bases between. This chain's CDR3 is CAWTDPGTAFF. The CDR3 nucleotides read TGTGCCTGGACCGACCCGGGAACAGCTTTCTTT.

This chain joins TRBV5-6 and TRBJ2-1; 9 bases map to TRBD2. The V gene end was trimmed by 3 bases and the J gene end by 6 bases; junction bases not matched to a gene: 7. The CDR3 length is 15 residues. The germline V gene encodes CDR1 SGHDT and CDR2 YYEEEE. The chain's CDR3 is CASSSGTSSGNEQFF. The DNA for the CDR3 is TGTGCCAGCAGCTCCGGGACTAGCTCTGGCAATGAGCAGTTCTTC.

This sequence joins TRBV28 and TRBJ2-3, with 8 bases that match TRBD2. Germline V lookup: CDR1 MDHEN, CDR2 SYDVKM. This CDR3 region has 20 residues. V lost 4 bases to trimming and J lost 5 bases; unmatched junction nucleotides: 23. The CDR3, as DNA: TGTGCCAGCAGTTCTCGACTAGCGTTGGTACCTGGCTCACCTCTAGATACGCAGTATTTT. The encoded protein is CASSSRLALVPGSPLDTQYF.

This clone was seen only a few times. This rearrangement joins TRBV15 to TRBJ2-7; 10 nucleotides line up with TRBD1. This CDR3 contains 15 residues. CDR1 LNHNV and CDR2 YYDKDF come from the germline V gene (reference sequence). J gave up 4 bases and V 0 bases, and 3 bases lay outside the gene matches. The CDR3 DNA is TGTGCCACCAGCAGAGACCTGGGACAGGGGTACGAGCAGTACTTC. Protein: CATSRDLGQGYEQYF.

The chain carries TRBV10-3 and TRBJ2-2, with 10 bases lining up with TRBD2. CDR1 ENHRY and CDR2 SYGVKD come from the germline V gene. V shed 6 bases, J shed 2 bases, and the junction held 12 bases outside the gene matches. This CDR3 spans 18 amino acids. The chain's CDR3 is CAIRTIIAGGINTGELFF. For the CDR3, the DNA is TGTGCCATCAGGACTATTATAGCGGGAGGAATTAACACCGGGGAGCTGTTTTTT.

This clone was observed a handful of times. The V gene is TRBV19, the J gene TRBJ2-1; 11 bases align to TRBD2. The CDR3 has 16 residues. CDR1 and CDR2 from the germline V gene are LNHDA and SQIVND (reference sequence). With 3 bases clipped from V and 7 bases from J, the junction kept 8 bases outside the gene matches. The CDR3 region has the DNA TGTGCCAGTAGTATCACGCTAGCGGGAGGTCGGAATGAGCAGTTCTTC. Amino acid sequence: CASSITLAGGRNEQFF.

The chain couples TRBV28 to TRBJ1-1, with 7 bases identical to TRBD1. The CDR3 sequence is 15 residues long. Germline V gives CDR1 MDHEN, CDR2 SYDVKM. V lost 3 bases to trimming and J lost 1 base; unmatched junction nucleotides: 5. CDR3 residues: CASSFSAGGNTEAFF. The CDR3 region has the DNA TGTGCCAGCAGTTTTAGCGCAGGGGGGAACACTGAAGCTTTCTTT.

The CDR3 nucleotides are TGTGCCAGCTCACCGGGGGCTAGCTTGAATGAGCAGTTCTTC. It codes for CASSPGASLNEQFF. The chain joins TRBV18 to TRBJ2-1; TRBD1 might be the D (6 bases). The CDR3 has 14 amino acids. The V end lost 3 bases, the J end lost 7 bases, and 13 bases lay between the germline ends. Germline V gene lookup returns CDR1 KGHSH and CDR2 LQKENI.

The CDR3 nucleotides are TGTGCCAGCAGTTTGTTCGATGAGCAGTTCTTC. Translating it yields CASSLFDEQFF. V and J are TRBV27 and TRBJ2-1, with no clear D. The germline CDR1 and CDR2 sequences are MNHEY and SMNVEV (reference sequence). This CDR3 is built from 11 residues. Trimming cost V 3 bases and J 8 bases, with 5 bases left between them.

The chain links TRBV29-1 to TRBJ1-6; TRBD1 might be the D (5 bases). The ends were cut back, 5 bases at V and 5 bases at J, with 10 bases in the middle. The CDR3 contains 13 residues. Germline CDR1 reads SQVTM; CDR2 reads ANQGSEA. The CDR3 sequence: CSVLMDNNSPLHF. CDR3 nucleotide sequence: TGCAGCGTTTTAATGGACAATAATTCACCCCTCCACTTT.

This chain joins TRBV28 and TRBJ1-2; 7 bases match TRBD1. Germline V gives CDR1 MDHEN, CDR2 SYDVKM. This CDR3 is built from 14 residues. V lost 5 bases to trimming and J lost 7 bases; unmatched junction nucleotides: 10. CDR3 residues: CASSTGVRRLGYTF. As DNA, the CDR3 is TGTGCCAGCAGTACAGGGGTCCGGAGGCTTGGCTACACCTTC.

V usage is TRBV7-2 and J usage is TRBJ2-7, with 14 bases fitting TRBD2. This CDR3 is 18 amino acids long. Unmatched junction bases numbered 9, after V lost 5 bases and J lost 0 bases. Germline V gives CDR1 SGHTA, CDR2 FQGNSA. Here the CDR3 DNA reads TGTGCCAGCAGCCTACGGACTAGCGGGAGGTTAAGCTCCTACGAGCAGTACTTC. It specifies CASSLRTSGRLSSYEQYF. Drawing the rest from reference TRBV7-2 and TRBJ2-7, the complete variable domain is GAGVSQSPSNKVTEKGKDVELRCDPISGHTALYWYRQSLGQGLEFLIYFQGNSAPDKSGLPSDRFSAERTGGSVSTLTIQRTQQEDSAVYLCASSLRTSGRLSSYEQYFGPGTRLTVT.

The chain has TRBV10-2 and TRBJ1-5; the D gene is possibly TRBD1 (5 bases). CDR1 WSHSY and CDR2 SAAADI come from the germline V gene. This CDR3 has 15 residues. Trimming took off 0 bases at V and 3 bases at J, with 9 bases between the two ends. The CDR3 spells CASSESGGYNQPQHF. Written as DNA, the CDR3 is TGCGCCAGCAGTGAGTCCGGGGGGTACAATCAGCCCCAGCATTTT.

CDR3: CASRSTGVGEKLFF. CDR3 nucleotides: TGTGCCAGCAGGTCGACAGGGGTGGGGGAAAAACTGTTTTTT. The chain has TRBV28 and TRBJ1-4, with 8 bases matching TRBD1. After removal of 6 bases from V and 8 bases from J, the junction contained 8 bases not matched to a gene. The CDR3 length is 14 residues. Germline V gene lookup returns CDR1 MDHEN and CDR2 SYDVKM.

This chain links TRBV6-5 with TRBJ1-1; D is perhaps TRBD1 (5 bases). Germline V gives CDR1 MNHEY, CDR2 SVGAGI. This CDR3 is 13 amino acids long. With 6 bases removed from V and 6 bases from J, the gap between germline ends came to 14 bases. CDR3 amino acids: CASRTGTKAEAFF. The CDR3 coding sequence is TGTGCCAGCAGGACCGGGACTAAGGCTGAAGCTTTCTTT.

The CDR3 bases are TGTGCCAGCAGTTCCGTCGACAGGGGTGGCTACACCTTC. Translation: CASSSVDRGGYTF. V and J are TRBV6-5 and TRBJ1-2; 8 bases map to TRBD1. J was trimmed by 7 bases and V by 4 bases; bases with no gene match: 5. Germline assignment: CDR1 MNHEY and CDR2 SVGAGI. CDR3 size: 13 residues.

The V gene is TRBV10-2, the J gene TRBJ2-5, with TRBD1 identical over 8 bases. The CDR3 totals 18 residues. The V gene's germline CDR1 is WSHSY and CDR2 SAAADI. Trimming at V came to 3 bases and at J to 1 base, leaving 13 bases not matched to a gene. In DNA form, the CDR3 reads TGCGCCAGCAGTGAAGTTGGACAGGGAAAGAGGCTCCAAGAGACCCAGTACTTC. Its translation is CASSEVGQGKRLQETQYF.

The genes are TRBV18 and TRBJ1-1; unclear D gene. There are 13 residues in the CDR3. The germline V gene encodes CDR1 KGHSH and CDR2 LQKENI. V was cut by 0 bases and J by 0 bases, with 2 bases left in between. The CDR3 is CASSPPMNTEAFF. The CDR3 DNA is TGTGCCAGCTCACCACCCATGAACACTGAAGCTTTCTTT.

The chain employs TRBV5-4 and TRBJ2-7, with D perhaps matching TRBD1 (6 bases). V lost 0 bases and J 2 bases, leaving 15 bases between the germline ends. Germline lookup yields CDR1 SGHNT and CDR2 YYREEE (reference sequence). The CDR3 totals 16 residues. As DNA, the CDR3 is TGTGCCAGCAGCTTGGCCTTCGGGCAGGGGACCTACGAGCAGTACTTC. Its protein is CASSLAFGQGTYEQYF.

CDR3 coding DNA: TGTGCCAGCAGCGAAGAGGGCAGGGGGCTGTTTTTT. Amino acids: CASSEEGRGLFF. The J gene is TRBJ2-2, the V gene TRBV11-2, with D possibly being TRBD1 (6 bases). CDR1 and CDR2 (germline): SGHAT, FQNNGV. The ends were cut back, 5 bases at V and 13 bases at J, with 14 bases in the middle. This CDR3 is 12 amino acids long.

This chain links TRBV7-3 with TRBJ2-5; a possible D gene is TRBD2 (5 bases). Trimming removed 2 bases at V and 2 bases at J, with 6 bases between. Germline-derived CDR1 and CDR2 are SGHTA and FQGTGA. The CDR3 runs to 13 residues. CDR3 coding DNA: TGTGCCAGCAGCTTATCGGGGCAAGAGACCCAGTACTTC. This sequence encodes CASSLSGQETQYF.